This entry lists 24 T cell receptor beta chains sequenced from one sample in a study of blood T cell repertoires in COVID-19 (dated by TCRdb to 2019 to 2021). The library was built by means of the immunoSEQ multiplex PCR assay. TCRdb holds this immuneACCESS table with in-frame rearrangements only. Some clones are missing; in checked studies, unresolved V genes explain under half, and the rest has no known cause. Present in this sample are roughly 29,000 clones, 83% of which were seen just once. Of the sample, 25% falls within the top ten clones. Sequences were obtained from peripheral blood. The origin of the receptors is a man in his 70s with active COVID-19.

This chain joins TRBV21-1 and TRBJ1-1; no DNA check was done on the table's D call, TRBD1. TRBV21-1 is termed a pseudogene. CDR3 length: 13 amino acids. CDR3 sequence reads: CASSSQGQRKAFF. Here the CDR3 DNA reads TGTGCCAGCAGCAGCCAGGGACAGAGAAAAGCTTTCTTT.

The chain has TRBV3-1 (or the pseudogene TRBV3-2) and TRBJ2-5; D might be TRBD2 (6 bases). Germline CDR1 and CDR2: LGHDT and YNNKEL (reference sequence). Trimming removed 4 bases at V and 5 bases at J, with 17 bases between. The CDR3 runs 15 residues. Here the CDR3 reads CASSLRPAGRETQYF. In DNA, the CDR3 is TGTGCCAGCAGCCTCAGACCCGCGGGAAGGGAGACCCAGTACTTC.

The sample holds a few counts of this clone. V gene TRBV5-1 combines with J gene TRBJ2-2; 7 positions agree with TRBD1. The germline CDR1 and CDR2 sequences are SGHRS and YFSETQ. V lost 4 bases to trimming and J lost 6 bases; unmatched junction nucleotides: 6. The CDR3 is 14 amino acids. The CDR3 here is CASSRDSQPGELFF. The DNA for the CDR3 is TGCGCCAGCAGCAGGGACAGTCAACCCGGGGAGCTGTTTTTT.

The chain uses TRBV18 and TRBJ2-5, with D tentatively TRBD2 (6 bases). Germline V lookup: CDR1 KGHSH, CDR2 LQKENI. Trimming shortened V by 3 bases and J by 2 bases, and 16 bases separated the two germline ends. This CDR3 is 16 amino acids long. CDR3: CASSPKRAQGQETQYF. CDR3 nucleotide sequence: TGTGCCAGCTCACCTAAGCGGGCGCAGGGTCAAGAGACCCAGTACTTC. Variable domain in full (rest from reference TRBV18 and TRBJ2-5): NAGVMQNPRHLVRRRGQEARLRCSPMKGHSHVYWYRQLPEEGLKFMVYLQKENIIDESGMPKERFSAEFPKEGPSILRIQQVVRGDSAAYFCASSPKRAQGQETQYFGPGTRLLVL.

The J gene is TRBJ1-2, the V gene TRBV27; TRBD1 is a possible D gene (6 bases). The germline V gene encodes CDR1 MNHEY and CDR2 SMNVEV (reference sequence). The V gene lost 5 bases and the J gene lost 4 bases, with 11 bases spanning the gap. This CDR3 region has 13 residues. For the CDR3, the DNA is TGTGCCAGCAGTGCCGGACAGAGCTATGGCTACACCTTC. Translating it yields CASSAGQSYGYTF.

This clone was seen only a few times. The rearrangement links TRBV29-1 to TRBJ2-7; TRBD2 is a possible D gene (6 bases). The CDR3 loop spans 11 amino acids. In germline, CDR1 is SQVTM, CDR2 ANQGSEA. The V gene lost 8 bases and the J gene lost 2 bases, with 10 bases spanning the gap. The CDR3 loop reads CSYGTPYEQYF. CDR3 bases: TGCAGCTATGGGACTCCCTACGAGCAGTACTTC.

V is TRBV6-5 and J is TRBJ2-5; 12 bases are a match to TRBD2. V shed 6 bases, J shed 4 bases, and the junction held 6 bases outside the gene matches. The CDR3 sequence is 15 residues long. Per the germline V gene, CDR1 is MNHEY and CDR2 is SVGAGI. The CDR3 region is CASRRGTSGRETQYF. The CDR3 DNA sequence: TGTGCCAGCAGACGGGGGACTAGCGGGCGAGAGACCCAGTACTTC.

This sequence joins TRBV2 and TRBJ2-1; D is ambiguous. V was cut by 5 bases and J by 3 bases, with 8 bases left in between. CDR1 is SNHLY, CDR2 FYNNEI, per germline. The CDR3 runs 13 residues. The CDR3 protein is CASSLDHYNEQFF. In DNA form, the CDR3 reads TGTGCCAGCAGTCTAGACCACTACAATGAGCAGTTCTTC. The full variable domain, rest sourced from reference TRBV2 and TRBJ2-1, is EPEVTQTPSHQVTQMGQEVILRCVPISNHLYFYWYRQILGQKVEFLVSFYNNEISEKSEIFDDQFSVERPDGSNFTLKIRSTKLEDSAMYFCASSLDHYNEQFFGPGTRLTVL.

The gene calls are TRBV30 and TRBJ2-7, with D tentatively TRBD1 (5 bases). The CDR3 totals 14 residues. Deletions cut 4 bases from V and 3 bases from J, with 16 bases between. The germline V gene has CDR1 GTSNPN and CDR2 SVGIG (reference sequence). The CDR3 loop reads CAWIRLGQSYEQYF. CDR3 coding DNA: TGTGCCTGGATAAGGCTGGGGCAGAGCTACGAGCAGTACTTC. The whole variable domain, filled in from reference TRBV30 and TRBJ2-7, reads SQTIHQWPATLVQPVGSPLSLECTVEGTSNPNLYWYRQAAGRGLQLLFYSVGIGQISSEVPQNLSASRPQDRQFILSSKKLLLSDSGFYLCAWIRLGQSYEQYFGPGTRLTVT.

V is TRBV18 and J is TRBJ2-7; 11 positions agree with TRBD2. The junction had 4 bases not matched to a gene; V was cut back by 2 bases and J by 1 base. The CDR3 sequence is 16 residues long. Germline V gives CDR1 KGHSH, CDR2 LQKENI. The CDR3 region has the DNA TGTGCCAGCTCACCAGTGCTAGCGGGGGGTTCCTACGAGCAGTACTTC. Translation: CASSPVLAGGSYEQYF.

The chain is built from TRBV2 and TRBJ2-4; 13 bases fit TRBD2. After removal of 9 bases from V and 8 bases from J, the junction contained 7 bases not matched to a gene. There are 14 residues in the CDR3. Germline CDR1 SNHLY, CDR2 FYNNEI. CDR3 amino acids: CASGLAGVGDIQYF. The CDR3 DNA sequence: TGTGCCAGTGGACTAGCGGGAGTTGGGGACATTCAGTACTTC.

The chain employs TRBV11-3 and TRBJ2-1; TRBD2 aligns across 8 bases. The CDR3 consists of 16 residues. With V trimmed by 1 base and J by 3 bases, 5 bases remained unmatched. In germline, CDR1 is SGHNT, CDR2 YENEEA. Written as DNA, the CDR3 is TGTGCCAGCAGCTTAGGAGGCGGGGGGCTCTACAATGAGCAGTTCTTC. Residues: CASSLGGGGLYNEQFF.

The J gene is TRBJ1-4, the V gene TRBV9, with D uncertain. Germline V gene data show CDR1 as SGDLS and CDR2 as YYNGEE. V lost 3 bases and J lost 8, with 23 bases in between. The CDR3 is 17 residues long. CDR3: CASSGIKVVGEREKLFF. The CDR3, as DNA: TGTGCCAGCAGCGGGATAAAGGTGGTGGGCGAGCGGGAAAAACTGTTTTTT.

In this sample, this clone turned up once. V gene TRBV24-1 combines with J gene TRBJ2-1, with 12 nucleotides matching TRBD2. V lost 5 bases and J lost 10; bases outside the gene matches: 8. CDR1 is KGHDR, CDR2 SFDVKD, per germline. This CDR3 region has 15 residues. The CDR3 reads CATSVRLAGVLEQFF. The CDR3 region has the DNA TGTGCCACCAGTGTCCGACTAGCGGGAGTCCTCGAGCAGTTCTTC.

The rearrangement uses TRBV24-1 and TRBJ2-1; D not certain. There are 15 residues in the CDR3. CDR1 and CDR2 from the germline V gene are KGHDR and SFDVKD. V lost 3 bases, J lost 10 bases, and 18 bases lay in between. The CDR3 nucleotides read TGTGCCACCAGTGATGCGCTGAGCCCGTCGAGGGAGCAGTTCTTC. This translates into CATSDALSPSREQFF.

This chain links TRBV11-2 with TRBJ1-2; 7 bases line up with TRBD1. The germline gives CDR1 SGHAT, CDR2 FQNNGV. V shed 5 bases, J shed 6 bases, and the junction held 21 bases outside the gene matches. The CDR3 has 18 residues. This CDR3 is CASSVRTVAGGGPHGYTF. CDR3 bases: TGTGCCAGCAGCGTCCGGACAGTAGCAGGGGGAGGCCCTCATGGCTACACCTTC. The full variable domain, with the rest looked up from reference TRBV11-2 and TRBJ1-2, is EAGVAQSPRYKIIEKRQSVAFWCNPISGHATLYWYQQILGQGPKLLIQFQNNGVVDDSQLPKDRFSAERLKGVDSTLKIQPAKLEDSAVYLCASSVRTVAGGGPHGYTFGSGTRLTVV.

The chain combines TRBV10-2 with TRBJ2-7, with 9 bases aligning to TRBD1. Per germline, CDR1 WSHSY and CDR2 SAAADI. The CDR3 runs 15 residues. V lost 7 bases and J lost 6; bases outside the gene matches: 13. DNA for the CDR3: TGCGCCAGCAAGTCATCCATGACAGGGGGAGTCGAGCAGTACTTC. Protein: CASKSSMTGGVEQYF.

The chain carries TRBV7-2 and TRBJ2-5; maybe TRBD2 (6 bases). Germline assignment: CDR1 SGHTA and CDR2 FQGNSA. This CDR3 region has 15 residues. Between the trimmed V and J ends, which lost 3 bases and 2 bases, there was a span of 13 bases. CDR3 loop: CASSFQRGGQETQYF. CDR3 sequence (DNA): TGTGCCAGCAGCTTTCAGCGAGGAGGGCAAGAGACCCAGTACTTC.

The rearrangement joins TRBV5-1 to TRBJ1-1, with 7 nucleotides matching TRBD1. This CDR3 contains 14 residues. Per germline, CDR1 SGHRS and CDR2 YFSETQ. After removal of 4 bases from V and 1 base from J, the junction contained 4 bases not matched to a gene. The DNA for the CDR3 is TGCGCCAGCAGCCGACAGGGCCAGAACACTGAAGCTTTCTTT. It codes for CASSRQGQNTEAFF.

The genes are TRBV10-1 and TRBJ2-1, with D possibly TRBD2 on 5 matching bases. Trimming removed 4 bases at V and 9 bases at J, with 19 bases between. The V gene's germline CDR1 is WNHNN and CDR2 SYGVQD (reference sequence). The CDR3 spans 15 residues. The CDR3 nucleotides read TGCGCCAGCAGTGTTAGGGAGTCGGCACGCAGTGAGCAGTTCTTC. It yields the protein CASSVRESARSEQFF.

The genes are TRBV28 and TRBJ2-7, with 7 bases fitting TRBD1. Germline CDR1 MDHEN, CDR2 SYDVKM. This CDR3 region has 14 residues. V lost 6 bases and J lost 5; bases outside the gene matches: 10. The CDR3 DNA follows: TGTGCCAGCAGCCGATCCGGGACAGTGAACGAGCAGTACTTC. It is translated as CASSRSGTVNEQYF. The complete variable domain, with remaining parts taken from reference TRBV28 and TRBJ2-7, reads DVKVTQSSRYLVKRTGEKVFLECVQDMDHENMFWYRQDPGLGLRLIYFSYDVKMKEKGDIPEGYSVSREKKERFSLILESASTNQTSMYLCASSRSGTVNEQYFGPGTRLTVT.

This clone was seen a single time. The V gene is TRBV28, the J gene TRBJ1-2; D gene ambiguous. This CDR3 comprises 17 residues. Per germline, CDR1 MDHEN and CDR2 SYDVKM. With 0 bases removed from V and 0 bases from J, the gap between germline ends came to 14 bases. The CDR3 sequence is CASSLWGRGRPNYGYTF. In DNA form, the CDR3 reads TGTGCCAGCAGTTTATGGGGGAGAGGGCGGCCTAACTATGGCTACACCTTC.

The V call is TRBV5-1, the J call TRBJ1-4, with 7 nucleotides matching TRBD1. The CDR3 covers 16 residues. The V gene end was trimmed by 5 bases and the J gene end by 5 bases; junction bases not matched to a gene: 12. Germline CDR1 SGHRS, CDR2 YFSETQ. The CDR3 sequence: CASSPVPGQTNEKLFF. Here the CDR3 DNA reads TGCGCCAGCAGTCCAGTTCCGGGACAGACAAATGAAAAACTGTTTTTT.

This chain joins TRBV2 and TRBJ2-1, with a weak D call TRBD2 (5 bases). Per germline, CDR1 SNHLY and CDR2 FYNNEI. This CDR3 has 14 amino acids. Trimming removed 10 bases from V and 4 bases from J, with 17 bases in between. The CDR3 spells CAIANRDTYNEQFF. The CDR3 DNA reads TGTGCCATCGCAAACCGGGATACTTACAATGAGCAGTTCTTC.